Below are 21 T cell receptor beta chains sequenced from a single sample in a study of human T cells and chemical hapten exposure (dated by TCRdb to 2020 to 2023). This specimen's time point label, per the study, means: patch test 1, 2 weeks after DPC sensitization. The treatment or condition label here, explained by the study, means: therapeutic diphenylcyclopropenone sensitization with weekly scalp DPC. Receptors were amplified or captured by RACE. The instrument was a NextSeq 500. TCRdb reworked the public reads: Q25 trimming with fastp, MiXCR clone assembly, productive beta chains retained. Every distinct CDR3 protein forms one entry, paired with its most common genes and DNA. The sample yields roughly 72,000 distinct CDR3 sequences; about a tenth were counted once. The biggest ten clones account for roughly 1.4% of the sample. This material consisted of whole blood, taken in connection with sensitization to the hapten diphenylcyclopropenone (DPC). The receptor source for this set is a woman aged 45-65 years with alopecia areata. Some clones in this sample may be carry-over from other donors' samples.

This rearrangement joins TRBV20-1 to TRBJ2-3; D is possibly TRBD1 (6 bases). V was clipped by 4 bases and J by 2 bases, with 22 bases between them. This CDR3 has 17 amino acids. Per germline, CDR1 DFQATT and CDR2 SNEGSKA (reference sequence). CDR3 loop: CSANSVGVGHYTDTQYF. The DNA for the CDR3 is TGCAGTGCTAACTCCGTCGGAGTGGGACATTACACAGATACGCAGTATTTT.

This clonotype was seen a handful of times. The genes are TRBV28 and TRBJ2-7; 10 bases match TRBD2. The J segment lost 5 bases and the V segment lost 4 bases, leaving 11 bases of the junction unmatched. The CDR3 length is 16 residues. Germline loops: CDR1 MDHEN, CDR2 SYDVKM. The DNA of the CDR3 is TGTGCCAGCAGTTCCCGAAGGCTAGCGGGAGACCACGAGCAGTACTTC. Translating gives CASSSRRLAGDHEQYF.

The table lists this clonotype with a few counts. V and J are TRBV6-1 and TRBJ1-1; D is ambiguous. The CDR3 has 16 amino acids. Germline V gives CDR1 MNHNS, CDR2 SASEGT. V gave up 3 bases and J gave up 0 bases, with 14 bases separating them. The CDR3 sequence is CASSDGVMGMNTEAFF. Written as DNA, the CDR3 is TGTGCCAGCAGTGATGGGGTTATGGGCATGAACACTGAAGCTTTCTTT.

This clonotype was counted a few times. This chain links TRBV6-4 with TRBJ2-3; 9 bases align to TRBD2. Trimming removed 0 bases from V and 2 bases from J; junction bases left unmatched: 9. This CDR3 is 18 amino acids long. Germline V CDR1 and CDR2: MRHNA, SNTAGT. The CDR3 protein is CASSDSSQREAPTDTQYF. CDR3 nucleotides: TGTGCCAGCAGTGACTCCAGCCAGCGGGAGGCCCCCACAGATACGCAGTATTTT.

The CDR3 region has the DNA TGTGCCAGCAGCCGAGCCGGGACTAGCTCCGGGGAGCTGTTTTTT. Its protein is CASSRAGTSSGELFF. The chain links TRBV3-1 to TRBJ2-2, with 9 bases aligning to TRBD2. With 4 bases clipped from V and 6 bases from J, the junction kept 6 bases outside the gene matches. From germline, CDR1 is LGHDT and CDR2 YNNKEL (reference sequence). The CDR3 totals 15 residues.

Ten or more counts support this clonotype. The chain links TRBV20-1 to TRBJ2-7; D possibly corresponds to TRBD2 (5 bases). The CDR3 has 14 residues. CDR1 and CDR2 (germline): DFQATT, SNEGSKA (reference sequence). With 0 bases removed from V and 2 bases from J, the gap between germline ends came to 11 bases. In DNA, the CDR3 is TGCAGTGCTAGAGATTGGACTCCAACCTACGAGCAGTACTTC. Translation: CSARDWTPTYEQYF.

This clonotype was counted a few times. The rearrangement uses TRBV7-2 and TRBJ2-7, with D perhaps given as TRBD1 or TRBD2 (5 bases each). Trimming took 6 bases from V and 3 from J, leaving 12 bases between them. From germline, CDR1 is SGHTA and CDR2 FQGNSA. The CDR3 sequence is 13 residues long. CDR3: CASSLGPYYEQYF. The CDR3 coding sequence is TGTGCCAGCAGTTTGGGACCGTACTACGAGCAGTACTTC.

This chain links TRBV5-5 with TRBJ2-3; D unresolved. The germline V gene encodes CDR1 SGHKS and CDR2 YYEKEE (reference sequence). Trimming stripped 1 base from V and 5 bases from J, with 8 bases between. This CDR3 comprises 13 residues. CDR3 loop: CASSLTTRDTQYF. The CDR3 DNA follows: TGTGCCAGCAGCTTGACGACTCGAGATACGCAGTATTTT. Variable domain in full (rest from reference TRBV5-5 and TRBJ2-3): DAGVTQSPTHLIKTRGQQVTLRCSPISGHKSVSWYQQVLGQGPQFIFQYYEKEERGRGNFPDRFSARQFPNYSSELNVNALLLGDSALYLCASSLTTRDTQYFGPGTRLTVL.

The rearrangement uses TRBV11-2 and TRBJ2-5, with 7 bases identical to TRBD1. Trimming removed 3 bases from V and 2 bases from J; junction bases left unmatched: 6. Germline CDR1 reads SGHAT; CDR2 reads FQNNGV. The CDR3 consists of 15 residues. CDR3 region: CASSLSPGQQETQYF. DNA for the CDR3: TGTGCCAGCAGCTTGTCCCCGGGACAGCAAGAGACCCAGTACTTC.

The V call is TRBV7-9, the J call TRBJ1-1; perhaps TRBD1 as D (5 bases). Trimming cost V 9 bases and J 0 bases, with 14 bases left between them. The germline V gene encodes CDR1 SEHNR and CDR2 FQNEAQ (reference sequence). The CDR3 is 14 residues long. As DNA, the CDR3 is TGTGCCAGTGGAGAAGGGGTCATGAACACTGAAGCTTTCTTT. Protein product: CASGEGVMNTEAFF.

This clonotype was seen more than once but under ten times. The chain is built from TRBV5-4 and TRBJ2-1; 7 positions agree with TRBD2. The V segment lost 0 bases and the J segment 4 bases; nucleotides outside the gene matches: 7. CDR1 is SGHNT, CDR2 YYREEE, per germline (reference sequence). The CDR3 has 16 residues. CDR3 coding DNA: TGTGCCAGCAGCTTGGAGCAGCGGGACCCTTACAATGAGCAGTTCTTC. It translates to CASSLEQRDPYNEQFF.

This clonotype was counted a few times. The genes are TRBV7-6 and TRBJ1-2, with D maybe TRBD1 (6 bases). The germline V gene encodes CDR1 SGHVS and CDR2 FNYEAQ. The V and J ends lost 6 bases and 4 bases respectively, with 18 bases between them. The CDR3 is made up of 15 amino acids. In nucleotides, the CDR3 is TGTGCCAGCAGTCCTGTAGGGGGGATCCCCTATGGCTACACCTTC. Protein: CASSPVGGIPYGYTF.

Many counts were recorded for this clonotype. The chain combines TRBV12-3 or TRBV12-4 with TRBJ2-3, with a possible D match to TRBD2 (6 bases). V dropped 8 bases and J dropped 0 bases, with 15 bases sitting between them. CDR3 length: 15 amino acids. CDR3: CASRLGGGSTDTQYF. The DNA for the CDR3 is TGTGCCAGCCGCCTGGGGGGTGGAAGCACAGATACGCAGTATTTT.

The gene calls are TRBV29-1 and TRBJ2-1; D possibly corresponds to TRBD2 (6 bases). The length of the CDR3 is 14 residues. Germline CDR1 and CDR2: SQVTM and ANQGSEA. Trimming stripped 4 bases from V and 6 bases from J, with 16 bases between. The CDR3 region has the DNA TGCAGCGTTGCAGGAGGGGCCGTCGTCAATGAGCAGTTCTTC. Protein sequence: CSVAGGAVVNEQFF.

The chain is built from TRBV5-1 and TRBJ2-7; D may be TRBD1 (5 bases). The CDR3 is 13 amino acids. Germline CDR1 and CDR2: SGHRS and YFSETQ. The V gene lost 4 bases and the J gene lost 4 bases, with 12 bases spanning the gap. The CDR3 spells CASSLDDRYEQYF. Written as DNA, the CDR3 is TGCGCCAGCAGCCTAGATGACAGATACGAGCAGTACTTC. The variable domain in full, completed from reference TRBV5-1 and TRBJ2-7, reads KAGVTQTPRYLIKTRGQQVTLSCSPISGHRSVSWYQQTPGQGLQFLFEYFSETQRNKGNFPGRFSGRQFSNSRSEMNVSTLELGDSALYLCASSLDDRYEQYFGPGTRLTVT.

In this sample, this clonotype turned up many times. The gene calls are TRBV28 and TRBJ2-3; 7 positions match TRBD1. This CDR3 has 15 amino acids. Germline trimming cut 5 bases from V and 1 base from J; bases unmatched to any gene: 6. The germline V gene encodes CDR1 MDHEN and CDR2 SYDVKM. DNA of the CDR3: TGTGCCAGCAGTAATAGTCAGGGGGGCACAGATACGCAGTATTTT. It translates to CASSNSQGGTDTQYF.

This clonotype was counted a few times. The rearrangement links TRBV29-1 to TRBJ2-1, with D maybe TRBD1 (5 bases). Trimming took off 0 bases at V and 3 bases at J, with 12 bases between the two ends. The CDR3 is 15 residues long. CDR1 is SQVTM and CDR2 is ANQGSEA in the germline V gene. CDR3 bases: TGCAGCGTTGAAGATCAGGGTAGAGTCTACAATGAGCAGTTCTTC. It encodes CSVEDQGRVYNEQFF.

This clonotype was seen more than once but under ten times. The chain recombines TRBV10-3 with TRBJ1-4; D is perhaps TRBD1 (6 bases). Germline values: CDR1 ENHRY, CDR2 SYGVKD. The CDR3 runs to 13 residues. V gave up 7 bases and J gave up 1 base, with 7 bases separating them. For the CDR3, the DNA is TGTGCCATCAAGGGGGGAACTAATGAAAAACTGTTTTTT. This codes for CAIKGGTNEKLFF.

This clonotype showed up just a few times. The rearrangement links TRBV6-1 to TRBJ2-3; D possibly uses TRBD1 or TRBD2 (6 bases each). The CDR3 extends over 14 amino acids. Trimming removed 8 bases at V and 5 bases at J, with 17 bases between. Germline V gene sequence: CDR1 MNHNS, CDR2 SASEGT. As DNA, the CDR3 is TGTGCCAGCCCTGGGGGGCCACGGGAAGATACGCAGTATTTT. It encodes CASPGGPREDTQYF.

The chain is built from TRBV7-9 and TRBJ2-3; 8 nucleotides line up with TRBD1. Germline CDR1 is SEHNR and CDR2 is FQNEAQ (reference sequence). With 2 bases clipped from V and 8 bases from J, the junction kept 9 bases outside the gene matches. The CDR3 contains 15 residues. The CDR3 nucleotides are TGTGCCAGCAGCTTACGGACAGGGACCAGGGGTACGCAGTATTTT. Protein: CASSLRTGTRGTQYF.

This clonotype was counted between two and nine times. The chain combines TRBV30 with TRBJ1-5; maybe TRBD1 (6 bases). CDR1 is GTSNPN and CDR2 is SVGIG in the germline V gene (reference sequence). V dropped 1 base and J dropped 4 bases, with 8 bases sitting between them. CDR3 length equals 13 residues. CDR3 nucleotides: TGTGCCTGGAGTGGGGGGGCAAATCAGCCCCAGCATTTT. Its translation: CAWSGGANQPQHF.